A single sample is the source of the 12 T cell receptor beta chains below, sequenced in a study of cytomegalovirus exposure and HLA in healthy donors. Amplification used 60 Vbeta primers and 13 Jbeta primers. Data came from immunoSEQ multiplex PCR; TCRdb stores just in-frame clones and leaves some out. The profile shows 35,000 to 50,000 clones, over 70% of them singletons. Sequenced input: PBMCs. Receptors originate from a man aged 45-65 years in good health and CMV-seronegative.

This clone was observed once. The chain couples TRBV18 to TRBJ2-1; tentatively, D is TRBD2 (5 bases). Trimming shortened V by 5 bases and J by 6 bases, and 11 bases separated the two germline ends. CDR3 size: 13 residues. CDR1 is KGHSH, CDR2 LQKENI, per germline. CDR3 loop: CASSSGLSNEQFF. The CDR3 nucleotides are TGTGCCAGCTCATCCGGACTCAGCAATGAGCAGTTCTTC.

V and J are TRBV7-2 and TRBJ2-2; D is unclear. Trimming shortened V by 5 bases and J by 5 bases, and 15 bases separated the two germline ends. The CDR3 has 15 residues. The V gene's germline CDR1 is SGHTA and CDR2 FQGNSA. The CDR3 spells CASSPERYITGELFF. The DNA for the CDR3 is TGTGCCAGCAGCCCCGAACGGTATATAACCGGGGAGCTGTTTTTT.

Written as DNA, the CDR3 is TGTGCCAGCAGTCCCAGGACTCTGAAAGCTTTCTTT. Its translation: CASSPRTLKAFF. V is TRBV28 and J is TRBJ1-1; no clear D. The length of the CDR3 is 12 residues. The V end was cut by 5 bases, the J end by 9 bases, with 13 bases between. Germline V gives CDR1 MDHEN, CDR2 SYDVKM.

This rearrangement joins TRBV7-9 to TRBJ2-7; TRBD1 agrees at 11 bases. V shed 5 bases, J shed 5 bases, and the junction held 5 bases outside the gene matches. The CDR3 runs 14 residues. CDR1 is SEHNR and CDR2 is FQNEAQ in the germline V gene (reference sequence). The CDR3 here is CASSLDRGLDEQYF. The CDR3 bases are TGTGCCAGCAGCCTGGACAGGGGGCTCGACGAGCAGTACTTC.

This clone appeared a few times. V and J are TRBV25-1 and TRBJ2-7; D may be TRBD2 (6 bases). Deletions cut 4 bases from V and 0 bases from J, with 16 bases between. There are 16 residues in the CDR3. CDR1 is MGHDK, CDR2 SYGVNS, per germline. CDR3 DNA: TGTGCCAGCAGTGCTCCCGGGACTGGGAGCTCCTACGAGCAGTACTTC. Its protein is CASSAPGTGSSYEQYF.

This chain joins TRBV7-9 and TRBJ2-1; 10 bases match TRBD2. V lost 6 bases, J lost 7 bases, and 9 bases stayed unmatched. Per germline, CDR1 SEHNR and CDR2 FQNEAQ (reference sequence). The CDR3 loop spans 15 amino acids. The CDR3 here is CASSRRLAGRNEQFF. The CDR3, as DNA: TGTGCCAGCAGTCGCCGACTAGCGGGCCGGAATGAGCAGTTCTTC.

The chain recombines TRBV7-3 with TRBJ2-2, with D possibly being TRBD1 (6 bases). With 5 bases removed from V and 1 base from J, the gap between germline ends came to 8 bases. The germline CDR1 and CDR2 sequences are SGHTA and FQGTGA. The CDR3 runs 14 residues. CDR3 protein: CASSKDRNTGELFF. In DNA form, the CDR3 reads TGTGCCAGCAGCAAGGACAGGAACACCGGGGAGCTGTTTTTT. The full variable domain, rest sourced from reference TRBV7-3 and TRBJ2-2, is GAGVSQTPSNKVTEKGKYVELRCDPISGHTALYWYRQSLGQGPEFLIYFQGTGAADDSGLPNDRFFAVRPEGSVSTLKIQRTERGDSAVYLCASSKDRNTGELFFGEGSRLTVL.

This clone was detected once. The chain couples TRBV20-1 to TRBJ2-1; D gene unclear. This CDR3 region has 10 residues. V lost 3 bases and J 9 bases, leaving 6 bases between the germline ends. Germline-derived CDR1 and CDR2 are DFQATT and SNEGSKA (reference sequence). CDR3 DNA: TGCAGTGCTAGCTCGGTTGAGCAGTTCTTC. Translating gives CSASSVEQFF.

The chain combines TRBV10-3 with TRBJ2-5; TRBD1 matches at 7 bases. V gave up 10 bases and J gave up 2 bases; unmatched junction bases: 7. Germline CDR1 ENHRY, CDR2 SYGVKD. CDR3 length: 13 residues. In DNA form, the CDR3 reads TGTGCCACCACGGACAGGCAACAAGAGACCCAGTACTTC. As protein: CATTDRQQETQYF.

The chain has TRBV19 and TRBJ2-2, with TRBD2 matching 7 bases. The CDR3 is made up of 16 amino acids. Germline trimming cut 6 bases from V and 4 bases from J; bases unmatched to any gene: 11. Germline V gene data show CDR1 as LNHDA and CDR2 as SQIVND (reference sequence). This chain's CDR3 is CASSRLAVSTTGELFF. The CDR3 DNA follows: TGTGCCAGTAGCCGTCTAGCGGTCTCTACCACCGGGGAGCTGTTTTTT.

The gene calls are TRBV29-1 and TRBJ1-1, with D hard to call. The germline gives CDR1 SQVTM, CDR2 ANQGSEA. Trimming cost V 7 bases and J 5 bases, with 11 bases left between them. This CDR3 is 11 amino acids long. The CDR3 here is CSGESDTEAFF. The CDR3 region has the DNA TGCAGCGGGGAGTCGGATACTGAAGCTTTCTTT.

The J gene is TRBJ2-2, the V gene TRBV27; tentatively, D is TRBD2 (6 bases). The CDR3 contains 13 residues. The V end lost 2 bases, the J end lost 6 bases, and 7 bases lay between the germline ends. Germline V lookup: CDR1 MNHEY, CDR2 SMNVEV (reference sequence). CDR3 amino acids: CASSLRRAGELFF. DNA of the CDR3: TGTGCCAGCAGTTTAAGGAGGGCCGGGGAGCTGTTTTTT.